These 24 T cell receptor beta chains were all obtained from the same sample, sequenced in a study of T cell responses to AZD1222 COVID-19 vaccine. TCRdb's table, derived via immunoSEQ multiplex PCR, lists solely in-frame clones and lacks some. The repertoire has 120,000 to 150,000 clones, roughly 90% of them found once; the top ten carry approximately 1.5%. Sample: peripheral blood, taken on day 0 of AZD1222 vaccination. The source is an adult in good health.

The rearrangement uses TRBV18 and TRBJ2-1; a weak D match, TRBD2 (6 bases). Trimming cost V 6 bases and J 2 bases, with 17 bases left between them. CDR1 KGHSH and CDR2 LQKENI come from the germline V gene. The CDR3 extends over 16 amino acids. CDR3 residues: CASSASVQFPYNEQFF. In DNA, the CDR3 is TGTGCCAGCTCTGCTAGCGTTCAGTTCCCCTACAATGAGCAGTTCTTC.

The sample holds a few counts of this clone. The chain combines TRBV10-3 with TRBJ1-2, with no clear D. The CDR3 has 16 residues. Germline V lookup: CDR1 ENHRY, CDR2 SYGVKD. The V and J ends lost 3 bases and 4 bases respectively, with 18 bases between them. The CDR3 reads CAISDLGTASFYGYTF. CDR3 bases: TGTGCCATCAGTGATCTGGGAACCGCCTCCTTCTATGGCTACACCTTC.

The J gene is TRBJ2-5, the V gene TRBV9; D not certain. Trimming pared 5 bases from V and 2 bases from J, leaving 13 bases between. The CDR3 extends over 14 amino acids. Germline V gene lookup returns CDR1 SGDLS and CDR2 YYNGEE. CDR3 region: CASSRWTSQETQYF. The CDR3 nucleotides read TGTGCCAGCAGTAGGTGGACCTCGCAAGAGACCCAGTACTTC.

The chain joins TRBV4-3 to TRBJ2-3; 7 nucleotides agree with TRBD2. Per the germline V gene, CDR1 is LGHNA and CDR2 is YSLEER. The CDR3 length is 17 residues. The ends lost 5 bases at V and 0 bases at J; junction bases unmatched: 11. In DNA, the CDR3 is TGCGCCAGCAGCAGAGGGTCAGCGGGGTCTAGCACAGATACGCAGTATTTT. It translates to CASSRGSAGSSTDTQYF.

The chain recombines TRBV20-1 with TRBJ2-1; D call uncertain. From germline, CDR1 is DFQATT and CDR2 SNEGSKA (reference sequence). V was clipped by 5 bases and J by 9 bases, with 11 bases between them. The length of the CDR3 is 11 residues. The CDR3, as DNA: TGCAGTGCTTATCTAGTCACTGAGCAGTTCTTC. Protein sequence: CSAYLVTEQFF.

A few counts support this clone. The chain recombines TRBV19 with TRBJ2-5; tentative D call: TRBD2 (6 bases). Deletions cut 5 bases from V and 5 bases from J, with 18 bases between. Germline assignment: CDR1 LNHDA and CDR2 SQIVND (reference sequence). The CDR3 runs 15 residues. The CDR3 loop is CASSFVGLGGETQYF. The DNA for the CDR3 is TGTGCCAGTAGTTTCGTGGGCCTTGGGGGGGAGACCCAGTACTTC. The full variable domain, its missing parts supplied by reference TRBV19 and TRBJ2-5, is DGGITQSPKYLFRKEGQNVTLSCEQNLNHDAMYWYRQDPGQGLRLIYYSQIVNDFQKGDIAEGYSVSREKKESFPLTVTSAQKNPTAFYLCASSFVGLGGETQYFGPGTRLLVL.

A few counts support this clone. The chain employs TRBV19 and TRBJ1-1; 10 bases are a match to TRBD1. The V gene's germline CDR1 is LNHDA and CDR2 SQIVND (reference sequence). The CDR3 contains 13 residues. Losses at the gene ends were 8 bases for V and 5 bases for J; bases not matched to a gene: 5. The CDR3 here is CASGTGVWTEAFF. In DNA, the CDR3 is TGTGCCAGTGGGACAGGGGTATGGACTGAAGCTTTCTTT.

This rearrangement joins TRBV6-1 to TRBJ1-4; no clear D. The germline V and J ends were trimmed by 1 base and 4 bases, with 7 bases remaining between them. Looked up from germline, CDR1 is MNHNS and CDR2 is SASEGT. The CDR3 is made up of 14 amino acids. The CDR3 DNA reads TGTGCCAGCAGTGAAGGGCTTTATAATGAAAAACTGTTTTTT. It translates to CASSEGLYNEKLFF.

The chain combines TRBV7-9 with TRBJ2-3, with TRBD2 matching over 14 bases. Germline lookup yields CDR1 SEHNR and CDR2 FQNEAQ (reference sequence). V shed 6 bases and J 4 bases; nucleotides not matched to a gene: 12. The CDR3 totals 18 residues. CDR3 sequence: CASSLSRLAGGSPDTQYF. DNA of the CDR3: TGTGCCAGCAGTCTCTCGCGACTAGCGGGGGGGTCCCCAGATACGCAGTATTTT.

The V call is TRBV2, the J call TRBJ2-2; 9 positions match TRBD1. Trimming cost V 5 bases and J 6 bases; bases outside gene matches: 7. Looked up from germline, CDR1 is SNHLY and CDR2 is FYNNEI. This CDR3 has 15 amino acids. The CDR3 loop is CASSMDRGVAGELFF. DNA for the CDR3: TGTGCCAGCAGTATGGACAGGGGTGTTGCCGGGGAGCTGTTTTTT.

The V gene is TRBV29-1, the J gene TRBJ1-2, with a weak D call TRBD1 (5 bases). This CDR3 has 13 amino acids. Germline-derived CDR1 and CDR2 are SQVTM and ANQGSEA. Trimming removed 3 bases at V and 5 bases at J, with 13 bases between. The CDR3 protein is CSVDGGAWYGYTF. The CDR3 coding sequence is TGCAGCGTTGATGGAGGGGCATGGTATGGCTACACCTTC.

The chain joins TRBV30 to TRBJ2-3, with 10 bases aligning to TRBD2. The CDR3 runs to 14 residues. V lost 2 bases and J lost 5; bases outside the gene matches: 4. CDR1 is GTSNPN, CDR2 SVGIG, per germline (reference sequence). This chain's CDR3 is CAWSSGRAIDTQYF. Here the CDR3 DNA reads TGTGCCTGGAGTAGCGGGAGGGCAATAGATACGCAGTATTTT.

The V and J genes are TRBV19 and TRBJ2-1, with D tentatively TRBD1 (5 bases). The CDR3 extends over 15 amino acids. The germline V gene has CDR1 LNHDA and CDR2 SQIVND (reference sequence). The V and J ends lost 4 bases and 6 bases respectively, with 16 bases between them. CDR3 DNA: TGTGCCAGTAGTACGCAAGGGGCTACCTTCAATGAGCAGTTCTTC. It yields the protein CASSTQGATFNEQFF.

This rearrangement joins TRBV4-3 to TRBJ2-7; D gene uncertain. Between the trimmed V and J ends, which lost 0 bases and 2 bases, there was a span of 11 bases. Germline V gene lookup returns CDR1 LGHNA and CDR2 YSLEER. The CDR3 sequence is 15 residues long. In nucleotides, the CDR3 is TGCGCCAGCAGCCAAGATCCCAGATATACCTACGAGCAGTACTTC. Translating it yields CASSQDPRYTYEQYF.

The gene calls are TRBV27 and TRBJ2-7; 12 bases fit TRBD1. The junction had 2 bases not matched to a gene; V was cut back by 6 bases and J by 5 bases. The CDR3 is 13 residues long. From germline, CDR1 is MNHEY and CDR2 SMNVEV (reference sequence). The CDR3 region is CASSRDRGHEQYF. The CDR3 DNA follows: TGTGCCAGCAGCCGGGACAGGGGGCACGAGCAGTACTTC.

CDR3 DNA sequence: TGTGCCAGCAGCCAAGTGCGGGGCTCAGCGCAGTACTTC. This translates into CASSQVRGSAQYF. This chain connects TRBV14 to TRBJ2-7; perhaps TRBD2 as D (6 bases). Germline V gene sequence: CDR1 SGHDN, CDR2 FVKESK. The V and J ends lost 1 base and 9 bases respectively, with 13 bases between them. The CDR3 extends over 13 amino acids.

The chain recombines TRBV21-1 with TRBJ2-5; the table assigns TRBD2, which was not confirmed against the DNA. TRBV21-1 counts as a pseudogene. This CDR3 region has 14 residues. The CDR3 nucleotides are TGTGCCAGCAGCAAAGGGTCGCCCGAGGATGGCCAGTACTTC. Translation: CASSKGSPEDGQYF.

Written as DNA, the CDR3 is TGTGCCAGCAGCCCTAGTGTTTCAGGGTACTGGACTGAAGCTTTCTTT. Encoded protein: CASSPSVSGYWTEAFF. This chain links TRBV11-2 with TRBJ1-1; possible D gene TRBD1, 5 bases. V lost 5 bases, J lost 5 bases, and 21 bases lay in between. Germline assignment: CDR1 SGHAT and CDR2 FQNNGV. The CDR3 has 16 residues.

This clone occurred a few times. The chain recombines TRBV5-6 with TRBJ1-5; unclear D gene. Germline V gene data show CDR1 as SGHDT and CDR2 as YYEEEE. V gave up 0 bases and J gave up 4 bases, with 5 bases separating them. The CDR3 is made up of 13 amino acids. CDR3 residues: CASSLGANQPQHF. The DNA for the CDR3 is TGTGCCAGCAGCTTGGGAGCTAATCAGCCCCAGCATTTT.

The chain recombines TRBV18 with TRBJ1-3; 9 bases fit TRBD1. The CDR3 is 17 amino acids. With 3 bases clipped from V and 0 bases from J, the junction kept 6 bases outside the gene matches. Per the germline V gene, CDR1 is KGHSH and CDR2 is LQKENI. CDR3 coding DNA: TGTGCCAGCTCACCGGGACAGGGACCGAGCTCTGGAAACACCATATATTTT. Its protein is CASSPGQGPSSGNTIYF.

The CDR3 loop is CASSHNLAGEGIGETQYF. CDR3 DNA: TGTGCCAGCAGCCACAACCTAGCGGGAGAGGGAATTGGAGAGACCCAGTACTTC. The chain employs TRBV11-3 and TRBJ2-5; TRBD2 matches 10 bases. CDR1 and CDR2 from the germline V gene are SGHNT and YENEEA. The J segment lost 4 bases and the V segment lost 5 bases, leaving 16 bases of the junction unmatched. There are 18 residues in the CDR3.

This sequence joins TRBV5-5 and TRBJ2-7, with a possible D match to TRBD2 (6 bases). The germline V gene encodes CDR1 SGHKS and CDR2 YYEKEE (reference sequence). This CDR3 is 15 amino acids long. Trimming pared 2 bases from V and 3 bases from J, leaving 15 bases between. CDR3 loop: CASSFGGFGSYEQYF. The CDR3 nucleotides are TGTGCCAGCAGCTTTGGGGGATTCGGGAGCTACGAGCAGTACTTC. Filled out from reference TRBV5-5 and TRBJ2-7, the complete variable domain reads DAGVTQSPTHLIKTRGQQVTLRCSPISGHKSVSWYQQVLGQGPQFIFQYYEKEERGRGNFPDRFSARQFPNYSSELNVNALLLGDSALYLCASSFGGFGSYEQYFGPGTRLTVT.

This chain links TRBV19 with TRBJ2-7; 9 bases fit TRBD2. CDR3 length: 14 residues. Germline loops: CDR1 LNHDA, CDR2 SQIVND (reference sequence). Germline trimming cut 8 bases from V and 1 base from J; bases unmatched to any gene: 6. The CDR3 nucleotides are TGTGCCAGTGCTGAAGCGGGGGGATCCTACGAGCAGTACTTC. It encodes CASAEAGGSYEQYF.

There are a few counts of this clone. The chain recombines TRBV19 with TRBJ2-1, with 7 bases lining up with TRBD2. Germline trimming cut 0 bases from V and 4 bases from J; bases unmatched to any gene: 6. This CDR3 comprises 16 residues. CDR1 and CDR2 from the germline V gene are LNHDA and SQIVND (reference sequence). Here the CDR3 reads CASSIEAGDYYNEQFF. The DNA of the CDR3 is TGTGCCAGTAGTATAGAGGCGGGGGACTATTACAATGAGCAGTTCTTC. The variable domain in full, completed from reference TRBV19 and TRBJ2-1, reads DGGITQSPKYLFRKEGQNVTLSCEQNLNHDAMYWYRQDPGQGLRLIYYSQIVNDFQKGDIAEGYSVSREKKESFPLTVTSAQKNPTAFYLCASSIEAGDYYNEQFFGPGTRLTVL.